This T cell receptor beta chain came from a study of blood T cell repertoires in COVID-19. In the study overall: Acute and convalescent COVID-19 samples came from the United States, Italy and Spain. Sources were T cells, B-cell-depleted T cells, or PBMCs; the material itself was cDNA or gDNA.

Seattle's enrolled individuals joined amid active infection and were then monitored longitudinally. This CDR3 is 13 amino acids long. Trimming cost V 6 bases and J 7 bases; bases outside gene matches: 6. Study processing details: Estimation of nucleated cell counts was performed using reference gene primer amplification. The data were produced by immunoSEQ multiplex PCR, yet TCRdb's version contains in-frame clones alone and is incomplete. The V and J calls and clone size are taken from that table; D and trimming were inferred from the DNA. This table holds about 140,000 clones, around 84% found once.

The clonotype comes from a young man with COVID-19, enrolled during active disease. The sample was peripheral blood. The chain joins TRBV12-3 or TRBV12-4 to TRBJ1-2, with TRBD1 matching 9 bases. The CDR3 coding sequence is TGTGCCAGCAGCCCTGGGACAGGGTTTGGCTACACCTTC. This translates into CASSPGTGFGYTF.